The 32 T cell receptor beta chains in this list originate from one sample, sequenced in a study of blood T cell repertoires in COVID-19. Measured with immunoSEQ multiplex PCR; TCRdb has only the in-frame clones, and not every one. The sample contains roughly 100,000 clones, 81% of which appear only once. Sequencing used peripheral blood. Receptors were obtained from an elderly man with acute or convalescent COVID-19.

This chain links TRBV5-4 with TRBJ2-1, with D possibly TRBD2 on 6 matching bases. Germline CDR1 and CDR2: SGHNT and YYREEE (reference sequence). The CDR3 consists of 16 residues. Trimming removed 3 bases from V and 5 bases from J, with 18 bases in between. As DNA, the CDR3 is TGTGCCAGCAGCTCGACATATAGCGGAAGCCACAATGAGCAGTTCTTC. Its translation: CASSSTYSGSHNEQFF.

The V call is TRBV19, the J call TRBJ2-3, with D unclear. The CDR3 runs to 16 residues. The germline CDR1 and CDR2 sequences are LNHDA and SQIVND (reference sequence). Trimming shortened V by 1 base and J by 1 base, and 12 bases separated the two germline ends. The CDR3: CASSIGLLGGTDTQYF. CDR3 nucleotides: TGTGCCAGTAGTATAGGCCTGCTGGGCGGCACAGATACGCAGTATTTT.

The chain links TRBV19 to TRBJ2-2, with 7 bases aligning to TRBD1. Trimming at V came to 7 bases and at J to 0 bases, leaving 2 bases not matched to a gene. Germline V gene lookup returns CDR1 LNHDA and CDR2 SQIVND (reference sequence). This CDR3 region has 14 residues. In DNA form, the CDR3 reads TGTGCCAGTAAGGGACAGTCGAACACCGGGGAGCTGTTTTTT. Its protein product is CASKGQSNTGELFF. The full variable domain, its missing parts supplied by reference TRBV19 and TRBJ2-2, is DGGITQSPKYLFRKEGQNVTLSCEQNLNHDAMYWYRQDPGQGLRLIYYSQIVNDFQKGDIAEGYSVSREKKESFPLTVTSAQKNPTAFYLCASKGQSNTGELFFGEGSRLTVL.

There are a few counts of this clone. The V gene is TRBV18, the J gene TRBJ1-3; 7 bases line up with TRBD1. The germline V gene has CDR1 KGHSH and CDR2 LQKENI. This CDR3 is built from 15 residues. The V segment lost 4 bases and the J segment 4 bases; nucleotides outside the gene matches: 7. The CDR3 DNA reads TGTGCCAGCTCACGTACGGCGGGACAGGGAAACACCATATATTTT. Translated: CASSRTAGQGNTIYF.

The gene calls are TRBV28 and TRBJ2-2, with a possible D match to TRBD1 (5 bases). The CDR3 totals 14 residues. Deletions cut 6 bases from V and 4 bases from J, with 12 bases between. Per germline, CDR1 MDHEN and CDR2 SYDVKM. CDR3 in DNA: TGTGCCAGCAGAACCGACAGTCTCACCGGGGAGCTGTTTTTT. Residues: CASRTDSLTGELFF.

V and J are TRBV10-2 and TRBJ2-1; TRBD2 matches 11 bases. After removal of 5 bases from V and 4 bases from J, the junction contained 1 base not matched to a gene. Germline V CDR1 and CDR2: WSHSY, SAAADI. The CDR3 runs to 14 residues. CDR3 region: CASSLAGGYNEQFF. In DNA form, the CDR3 reads TGCGCCAGCAGTCTAGCGGGAGGTTACAATGAGCAGTTCTTC.

The chain joins TRBV5-1 to TRBJ2-7; possible D gene TRBD2, 5 bases. Germline lookup yields CDR1 SGHRS and CDR2 YFSETQ. V was shortened by 0 bases and J by 6 bases, with 22 bases between the two germline ends. This CDR3 has 17 residues. DNA for the CDR3: TGCGCCAGCAGCTTGGGCAGCTCACTAGTAGCTTATGGCGAGCAGTACTTC. Translating it yields CASSLGSSLVAYGEQYF. The variable domain in full, with the rest retrieved from reference TRBV5-1 and TRBJ2-7, is KAGVTQTPRYLIKTRGQQVTLSCSPISGHRSVSWYQQTPGQGLQFLFEYFSETQRNKGNFPGRFSGRQFSNSRSEMNVSTLELGDSALYLCASSLGSSLVAYGEQYFGPGTRLTVT.

The genes are TRBV7-3 and TRBJ2-3; TRBD1 might be the D (6 bases). The ends were cut back, 0 bases at V and 5 bases at J, with 6 bases in the middle. The CDR3 consists of 13 residues. The V gene's germline CDR1 is SGHTA and CDR2 FQGTGA. The CDR3 DNA follows: TGTGCCAGCAGCTTAACAGGGGGAGATACGCAGTATTTT. Its translation is CASSLTGGDTQYF.

This clone was counted a single time. The chain carries TRBV30 and TRBJ2-5, with D possibly being TRBD2 (6 bases). The CDR3 consists of 14 residues. CDR1 is GTSNPN, CDR2 SVGIG, per germline (reference sequence). Trimming left V 3 bases short and J 5 bases short, with 16 bases between. CDR3 sequence (DNA): TGTGCCTGGAGCCAAGGTTCGGGGGTGGAGACCCAGTACTTC. Translation gives CAWSQGSGVETQYF.

The chain has TRBV5-1 and TRBJ1-1; D might be TRBD1 (5 bases). CDR1 is SGHRS and CDR2 is YFSETQ in the germline V gene. The CDR3 length is 15 residues. Trimming took 0 bases from V and 0 from J, leaving 9 bases between them. The CDR3 spells CASSLEGEVNTEAFF. The CDR3 DNA is TGCGCCAGCAGCTTGGAAGGGGAGGTGAACACTGAAGCTTTCTTT.

V is TRBV5-4 and J is TRBJ1-2; no firm D call. The CDR3 has 19 residues. The ends were cut back, 3 bases at V and 1 base at J, with 25 bases in the middle. Looked up from germline, CDR1 is SGHNT and CDR2 is YYREEE (reference sequence). Written as DNA, the CDR3 is TGTGCCAGCAGCTCTCGCCTCTCCGCCTCTGGTACGGTTAACTATGGCTACACCTTC. This translates into CASSSRLSASGTVNYGYTF.

The V and J genes are TRBV27 and TRBJ2-2, with a possible D match to TRBD1 (6 bases). Per germline, CDR1 MNHEY and CDR2 SMNVEV (reference sequence). With 1 base removed from V and 6 bases from J, the gap between germline ends came to 9 bases. The CDR3 covers 14 residues. The CDR3 region is CASSLYQGPGELFF. In DNA, the CDR3 is TGTGCCAGCAGTTTATATCAGGGGCCCGGGGAGCTGTTTTTT.

The chain carries TRBV9 and TRBJ2-7, with 9 bases fitting TRBD1. V dropped 4 bases and J dropped 6; count of bases not matched to a gene: 5. Germline V lookup: CDR1 SGDLS, CDR2 YYNGEE. CDR3 size: 13 residues. The CDR3 here is CASSQQGASEQYF. Written as DNA, the CDR3 is TGTGCCAGCAGCCAACAGGGGGCGAGCGAGCAGTACTTC.

This clone was observed a handful of times. V gene TRBV4-1 combines with J gene TRBJ2-1, with 13 bases aligning to TRBD2. The CDR3 contains 15 residues. CDR1 MGHRA and CDR2 YSYEKL come from the germline V gene. The J segment lost 7 bases and the V segment lost 4 bases, leaving 4 bases of the junction unmatched. The CDR3 region is CASSPRTSGSNEQFF. The CDR3 nucleotides are TGCGCCAGCAGCCCCCGGACTAGCGGGAGTAATGAGCAGTTCTTC.

The chain employs TRBV9 and TRBJ2-1; 13 bases agree with TRBD2. Germline loops: CDR1 SGDLS, CDR2 YYNGEE. Trimming cost V 3 bases and J 3 bases; bases outside gene matches: 3. CDR3 length equals 16 residues. As DNA, the CDR3 is TGTGCCAGCAGCGCCAGGACTAGCGGGGGCTACAATGAGCAGTTCTTC. Its protein is CASSARTSGGYNEQFF.

The chain links TRBV11-3 to TRBJ2-6; 8 bases are a match to TRBD1. The V gene's germline CDR1 is SGHNT and CDR2 YENEEA. There are 18 residues in the CDR3. With V trimmed by 4 bases and J by 1 base, 9 bases remained unmatched. CDR3 amino acids: CASSSNRQGRSGANVLTF. In DNA form, the CDR3 reads TGTGCCAGCAGCTCTAATAGACAGGGGCGGTCTGGGGCCAACGTCCTGACTTTC.

The count of this clone is one. The V call is TRBV29-1, the J call TRBJ1-2; the D is unclear. The germline V gene encodes CDR1 SQVTM and CDR2 ANQGSEA. CDR3 size: 16 residues. Trimming removed 0 bases from V and 5 bases from J, with 19 bases in between. The CDR3 nucleotides are TGCAGCGTTGAAGATCTCGCGGCCGCTTGGATTTATGGCTACACCTTC. Its translation is CSVEDLAAAWIYGYTF.

The genes are TRBV7-2 and TRBJ2-1; 11 nucleotides agree with TRBD2. The CDR3 has 15 amino acids. The V gene's germline CDR1 is SGHTA and CDR2 FQGNSA. J was trimmed by 4 bases and V by 1 base; bases with no gene match: 0. CDR3: CASSLGLAGYNEQFF. CDR3 sequence (DNA): TGTGCCAGCAGCTTAGGACTAGCGGGATACAATGAGCAGTTCTTC.

The chain combines TRBV6-6 with TRBJ2-5; 9 nucleotides agree with TRBD1. Germline CDR1 is MNHNY and CDR2 is SVGAGI (reference sequence). Trimming took 2 bases from V and 3 from J; bases not matched to a gene: 4. CDR3 length: 15 amino acids. The CDR3 nucleotides read TGTGCCAGCAGTTACGGGGGGACAGGGAAAGAGACCCAGTACTTC. Its translation is CASSYGGTGKETQYF.

The chain uses TRBV5-8 and TRBJ1-4; 7 nucleotides agree with TRBD1. V lost 3 bases to trimming and J lost 0 bases; unmatched junction nucleotides: 5. CDR3 length: 16 amino acids. Germline V lookup: CDR1 SGHTS, CDR2 YDEGEE. The CDR3 here is CASSSGQSATNEKLFF. The DNA of the CDR3 is TGTGCCAGCAGCTCGGGACAGTCCGCAACTAATGAAAAACTGTTTTTT.

This sequence joins TRBV6-5 and TRBJ2-3; D is possibly TRBD2 (5 bases). Deletions cut 1 base from V and 1 base from J, with 9 bases between. This CDR3 has 15 amino acids. In germline, CDR1 is MNHEY, CDR2 SVGAGI. As DNA, the CDR3 is TGTGCCAGCAGTTACTTACTAGATGGCACAGATACGCAGTATTTT. Translated: CASSYLLDGTDTQYF.

This chain connects TRBV4-1 to TRBJ1-2; D might be TRBD1 (5 bases). There are 18 residues in the CDR3. CDR1 is MGHRA, CDR2 YSYEKL, per germline. V was shortened by 4 bases and J by 2 bases, with 23 bases between the two germline ends. The chain's CDR3 is CASSRARQTSLGNYGYTF. In DNA, the CDR3 is TGCGCCAGCAGCCGAGCGAGACAGACGTCGTTGGGAAACTATGGCTACACCTTC.

The rearrangement joins TRBV3-1 (or the pseudogene TRBV3-2) to TRBJ2-1, with D maybe TRBD2 (6 bases). The V gene lost 2 bases and the J gene lost 14 bases, with 22 bases spanning the gap. Germline V gives CDR1 LGHDT, CDR2 YNNKEL (reference sequence). The CDR3 is made up of 15 amino acids. The CDR3 DNA is TGTGCCAGCAGCCAATCCGGGAGCCTCGGGGTGATGGAGTTCTTC. Its translation is CASSQSGSLGVMEFF.

The chain combines TRBV29-1 with TRBJ2-7; the match to TRBD2 covers 9 bases. V shed 4 bases, J shed 3 bases, and the junction held 10 bases outside the gene matches. CDR3 length equals 15 residues. Germline CDR1 is SQVTM and CDR2 is ANQGSEA. This chain's CDR3 is CSVAGLAGNLYEQYF. In DNA, the CDR3 is TGCAGCGTTGCGGGGCTAGCGGGAAATCTCTACGAGCAGTACTTC.

This clone has only a few counts. V usage is TRBV15 and J usage is TRBJ1-6; no firm D call. V dropped 3 bases and J dropped 10 bases, with 10 bases sitting between them. The CDR3 spans 13 residues. The germline CDR1 and CDR2 sequences are LNHNV and YYDKDF (reference sequence). In DNA, the CDR3 is TGTGCCACCAGCAGCGACGGGAAATCACCCCTCCACTTT. It is translated as CATSSDGKSPLHF.

This chain uses TRBV4-1 with TRBJ1-2; TRBD1 is a possible D gene (5 bases). Germline V gene data show CDR1 as MGHRA and CDR2 as YSYEKL. The CDR3 is made up of 14 amino acids. The V gene lost 1 base and the J gene lost 7 bases, with 13 bases spanning the gap. The DNA of the CDR3 is TGCGCCAGCAGCCAAGGAGCAGGGAAGTCTGGCTACACCTTC. Protein sequence: CASSQGAGKSGYTF.

This clone was seen a handful of times. The sample carries other DNA sequences with the same CDR3. The CDR3 nucleotides are TGCGCCAGCAGCCAAGCAGGGGGGACTGGAAACACCATATATTTT. It codes for CASSQAGGTGNTIYF. The V gene is TRBV4-1, the J gene TRBJ1-3; 7 positions agree with TRBD1. Looked up from germline, CDR1 is MGHRA and CDR2 is YSYEKL. The CDR3 has 15 residues. V was clipped by 1 base and J by 2 bases; unmatched bases: 2.

The J gene is TRBJ1-2, the V gene TRBV5-5; no clear D. V was shortened by 4 bases and J by 7 bases, with 23 bases between the two germline ends. In germline, CDR1 is SGHKS, CDR2 YYEKEE (reference sequence). The CDR3 is made up of 16 amino acids. In DNA form, the CDR3 reads TGTGCCAGCAGCCCAAATACCGGGATCCTCTCCCCTGGCTACACCTTC. It is translated as CASSPNTGILSPGYTF.

The chain combines TRBV3-1 (or the pseudogene TRBV3-2) with TRBJ2-5; D unresolved. This CDR3 has 13 amino acids. Germline V gene sequence: CDR1 LGHDT, CDR2 YNNKEL (reference sequence). V dropped 0 bases and J dropped 5 bases, with 7 bases sitting between them. CDR3 nucleotides: TGTGCCAGCAGCCAAGACGCCGAGGAGACCCAGTACTTC. This gives the protein CASSQDAEETQYF.

The CDR3 sequence: CASSLRGGLGIGAFF. Here the CDR3 DNA reads TGTGCCAGCAGCTTACGCGGAGGTCTTGGGATAGGAGCTTTCTTT. V usage is TRBV11-2 and J usage is TRBJ1-1; D unclear. Germline V lookup: CDR1 SGHAT, CDR2 FQNNGV. Trimming shortened V by 2 bases and J by 10 bases, and 20 bases separated the two germline ends. There are 15 residues in the CDR3.

The chain carries TRBV7-2 and TRBJ1-2; tentative D call: TRBD1 (5 bases). Trimming took off 2 bases at V and 5 bases at J, with 18 bases between the two ends. Germline-derived CDR1 and CDR2 are SGHTA and FQGNSA. The CDR3 spans 16 residues. The CDR3 is CASSLLRAGVEYGYTF. CDR3 nucleotide sequence: TGTGCCAGCAGCTTATTAAGAGCGGGGGTAGAATATGGCTACACCTTC.

The CDR3 bases are TGTGCCAGCAGCTTAGTGACTAGCGCGAGCCAAGAGACCCAGTACTTC. Translating it yields CASSLVTSASQETQYF. The rearrangement links TRBV7-8 to TRBJ2-5; 8 nucleotides line up with TRBD2. The CDR3 sequence is 16 residues long. Trimming cost V 1 base and J 1 base; bases outside gene matches: 5. Germline loops: CDR1 SGHVS, CDR2 FQNEAQ.